Following are 10 T cell receptor beta chains from one sample sequenced in a study of PD-L1 blockade in urothelial cancer. Time point here: peripheral blood 6 weeks after treatment start. Repertoires were generated with immunoSEQ multiplex PCR, while TCRdb's copy carries only in-frame clones and drops some. The repertoire holds about 120,000 clones, with around 89% as singletons. The sample was PBMCs, taken around atezolizumab (anti-PD-L1) treatment. These TCRs come from a man in his fifties or sixties with urothelial cancer.

The chain uses TRBV28 and TRBJ2-5, with 7 positions matching TRBD2. This CDR3 contains 18 residues. Trimming cost V 5 bases and J 2 bases; bases outside gene matches: 17. Germline lookup yields CDR1 MDHEN and CDR2 SYDVKM. DNA for the CDR3: TGTGCCAGCAGTCTGGGGCTAGCGGCATTTAAAGGGCAAGAGACCCAGTACTTC. Protein product: CASSLGLAAFKGQETQYF.

This rearrangement joins TRBV2 to TRBJ2-7; the D gene is possibly TRBD1 (6 bases). In germline, CDR1 is SNHLY, CDR2 FYNNEI. V was trimmed by 5 bases and J by 1 base, leaving 15 bases between them. The CDR3 covers 15 residues. DNA of the CDR3: TGTGCCAGCAGTTCACCGGGACAACCATCCTACGAGCAGTACTTC. Protein product: CASSSPGQPSYEQYF. Filled out from reference TRBV2 and TRBJ2-7, the complete variable domain reads EPEVTQTPSHQVTQMGQEVILRCVPISNHLYFYWYRQILGQKVEFLVSFYNNEISEKSEIFDDQFSVERPDGSNFTLKIRSTKLEDSAMYFCASSSPGQPSYEQYFGPGTRLTVT.

V and J are TRBV7-9 and TRBJ1-2; D gene unclear. Trimming took off 1 base at V and 6 bases at J, with 15 bases between the two ends. The CDR3 runs to 15 residues. The germline gives CDR1 SEHNR, CDR2 FQNEAQ (reference sequence). The CDR3 region has the DNA TGTGCCAGCAGCTTAGGAAGACGAGGGAGCCATGGCTACACCTTC. Protein sequence: CASSLGRRGSHGYTF.

Only a few counts were recorded for this clone. The V and J genes are TRBV6-5 and TRBJ2-4, with 7 nucleotides matching TRBD2. Germline V gives CDR1 MNHEY, CDR2 SVGAGI. CDR3 length equals 12 residues. Unmatched junction bases numbered 6, after V lost 7 bases and J lost 9 bases. CDR3 nucleotide sequence: TGTGCCAGCAAGGGAGGGTACAGCATTCAGTACTTC. Protein: CASKGGYSIQYF.

This clone was seen only a few times. The chain recombines TRBV10-2 with TRBJ2-7; 7 bases are shared with TRBD1. CDR1 and CDR2 (germline): WSHSY, SAAADI. This CDR3 comprises 15 residues. The V and J ends lost 5 bases and 5 bases, in that order; junction bases with no gene match: 12. The CDR3 reads CASSITLRDSHEQYF. In nucleotides, the CDR3 is TGCGCCAGCAGTATTACACTCCGGGACAGCCACGAGCAGTACTTC.

The rearrangement links TRBV9 to TRBJ2-3; possibly TRBD2 for D (5 bases). CDR3 size: 15 residues. The germline V gene encodes CDR1 SGDLS and CDR2 YYNGEE. V lost 10 bases, J lost 2 bases, and 20 bases lay in between. CDR3 sequence (DNA): TGTGCCGGCACAACGCGACGGGGTCTCACAGATACGCAGTATTTT. Translating gives CAGTTRRGLTDTQYF.

The rearrangement links TRBV5-5 to TRBJ1-1; tentative D call: TRBD1 (5 bases). The germline gives CDR1 SGHKS, CDR2 YYEKEE (reference sequence). V shed 5 bases and J shed 0 bases, with 20 bases lying between them. The CDR3 has 17 amino acids. The CDR3 coding sequence is TGTGCCAGCAGGGGGGGGACGGCCATAGCAATGAACACTGAAGCTTTCTTT. Protein: CASRGGTAIAMNTEAFF. Looking up the rest from reference TRBV5-5 and TRBJ1-1 gives the full variable domain: DAGVTQSPTHLIKTRGQQVTLRCSPISGHKSVSWYQQVLGQGPQFIFQYYEKEERGRGNFPDRFSARQFPNYSSELNVNALLLGDSALYLCASRGGTAIAMNTEAFFGQGTRLTVV.

The chain joins TRBV4-1 to TRBJ1-5, with TRBD1 as a possible D gene (6 bases). Germline V gives CDR1 MGHRA, CDR2 YSYEKL. Trimming removed 5 bases at V and 3 bases at J, with 11 bases between. The length of the CDR3 is 14 residues. CDR3 in DNA: TGCGCCAGCAGCTCGGGACATCCCAATCAGCCCCAGCATTTT. Protein: CASSSGHPNQPQHF.

This chain joins TRBV11-3 and TRBJ1-1; D is ambiguous. V was shortened by 1 base and J by 6 bases, with 12 bases between the two germline ends. The CDR3 sequence is 14 residues long. Germline-derived CDR1 and CDR2 are SGHNT and YENEEA. CDR3 amino acids: CASSLGRGNSEAFF. As DNA, the CDR3 is TGTGCCAGCAGCTTAGGTCGGGGAAACTCTGAAGCTTTCTTT.

This clone was recorded once. The rearrangement links TRBV5-1 to TRBJ1-1; 7 bases fit TRBD1. CDR1 and CDR2 (germline): SGHRS, YFSETQ. This CDR3 region has 16 residues. V was clipped by 0 bases and J by 3 bases; unmatched bases: 8. In DNA form, the CDR3 reads TGCGCCAGCAGCTTGGGGGACAGCCCTAGGGACACTGAAGCTTTCTTT. Translation: CASSLGDSPRDTEAFF.